One and the same sample provided the 32 T cell receptor beta chains below, sequenced in a study of OX40 agonist ivuxolimab in advanced cancers. TCRdb's table, derived via immunoSEQ multiplex PCR, lists solely in-frame clones and lacks some. The sample shows tens of thousands of clones, roughly 82% of them seen only once. The sample was CD4+ or CD8+ T cells sorted from blood, taken in a trial of the OX40 agonist ivuxolimab. All receptors come from an adult with an advanced solid tumor such as melanoma, head and neck, liver or kidney cancer.

The chain has TRBV7-9 and TRBJ1-1; no clear D. The V gene's germline CDR1 is SEHNR and CDR2 FQNEAQ (reference sequence). V dropped 8 bases and J dropped 6 bases, with 16 bases sitting between them. CDR3 length equals 13 residues. The CDR3 DNA reads as TGTGCCAGCGAAGCAATTCTGTATTCTGAAGCTTTCTTT. It translates to CASEAILYSEAFF. Together with reference TRBV7-9 and TRBJ1-1, the CDR3 gives the full variable domain: DTGVSQNPRHKITKRGQNVTFRCDPISEHNRLYWYRQTLGQGPEFLTYFQNEAQLEKSRLLSDRFSAERPKGSFSTLEIQRTEQGDSAMYLCASEAILYSEAFFGQGTRLTVV.

This sequence joins TRBV7-9 and TRBJ2-1; 16 positions match TRBD2. This CDR3 is built from 16 residues. The trim removed 5 bases at V and 16 bases at J, leaving 14 bases unmatched. Germline assignment: CDR1 SEHNR and CDR2 FQNEAQ (reference sequence). The CDR3 is CASSEGTSGRASGGFF. CDR3 coding DNA: TGTGCCAGCAGCGAAGGGACTAGCGGGAGGGCCTCGGGTGGTTTCTTC.

The chain employs TRBV10-3 and TRBJ2-3; 7 nucleotides align to TRBD1. V shed 2 bases, J shed 6 bases, and the junction held 8 bases outside the gene matches. The CDR3 length is 15 residues. In germline, CDR1 is ENHRY, CDR2 SYGVKD. This CDR3 reads CAISEGKTGMDTQYF. CDR3 bases: TGTGCCATCAGTGAGGGGAAGACAGGGATGGATACGCAGTATTTT.

The chain links TRBV30 to TRBJ1-6, with TRBD1 as a possible D gene (5 bases). The CDR3 is made up of 17 amino acids. Germline CDR1 GTSNPN, CDR2 SVGIG (reference sequence). Trimming took 4 bases from V and 7 from J, leaving 23 bases between them. This chain's CDR3 is CAWTLTRGRADNSPLHF. The CDR3 DNA reads as TGTGCCTGGACCCTCACAAGGGGCAGGGCGGACAATTCACCCCTCCACTTT. Using reference TRBV30 and TRBJ1-6 for the parts outside the CDR3, the full variable domain is SQTIHQWPATLVQPVGSPLSLECTVEGTSNPNLYWYRQAAGRGLQLLFYSVGIGQISSEVPQNLSASRPQDRQFILSSKKLLLSDSGFYLCAWTLTRGRADNSPLHFGNGTRLTVT.

J is TRBJ2-7 and V is TRBV10-2; the match to TRBD1 covers 7 bases. V dropped 3 bases and J dropped 3; count of bases not matched to a gene: 5. The CDR3 is 14 amino acids. From germline, CDR1 is WSHSY and CDR2 SAAADI. DNA of the CDR3: TGCGCCAGCAGTGAACCGGCAGGGGGCTACGAGCAGTACGTC. Protein: CASSEPAGGYEQYV.

J is TRBJ1-5 and V is TRBV15; D is ambiguous. The CDR3 contains 15 residues. Trimming pared 1 base from V and 0 bases from J, leaving 7 bases between. Germline V gene data show CDR1 as LNHNV and CDR2 as YYDKDF (reference sequence). CDR3: CATSRGGASNQPQHF. The CDR3 DNA sequence: TGTGCCACCAGCAGAGGGGGAGCTAGCAATCAGCCCCAGCATTTT.

The rearrangement links TRBV6-4 to TRBJ2-3; D could derive from TRBD1 or TRBD2 (6 bases each). With 9 bases removed from V and 2 bases from J, the gap between germline ends came to 15 bases. The CDR3 totals 14 residues. Per germline, CDR1 MRHNA and CDR2 SNTAGT. The CDR3 sequence: CASSPGALTDTQYF. The CDR3 DNA reads TGTGCCAGTAGCCCGGGGGCCCTCACAGATACGCAGTATTTT.

The rearrangement joins TRBV7-9 to TRBJ1-2; D perhaps matches TRBD1 (6 bases). CDR1 SEHNR and CDR2 FQNEAQ come from the germline V gene (reference sequence). Trimming pared 3 bases from V and 3 bases from J, leaving 8 bases between. The CDR3 length is 13 residues. The CDR3 DNA reads as TGTGCCAGCAGCTTCGCAGGGGACTATGGCTACACCTTC. Encoded protein: CASSFAGDYGYTF.

The chain uses TRBV7-6 and TRBJ2-7; no reliable D call. Per the germline V gene, CDR1 is SGHVS and CDR2 is FNYEAQ. The CDR3 consists of 13 residues. The ends were cut back, 4 bases at V and 1 base at J, with 8 bases in the middle. The CDR3, as DNA: TGTGCCAGCAGCTCGGGTGAATCCTACGAGCAGTACTTC. Translated: CASSSGESYEQYF.

The chain couples TRBV5-1 to TRBJ2-3; the D is unclear. Germline-derived CDR1 and CDR2 are SGHRS and YFSETQ. CDR3 length: 13 amino acids. The V end lost 0 bases, the J end lost 4 bases, and 6 bases lay between the germline ends. The CDR3 nucleotides are TGCGCCAGCAGCTTGGAAAGGGCAGATACGCAGTATTTT. This gives the protein CASSLERADTQYF.

The chain employs TRBV27 and TRBJ1-5; D may be TRBD1 (5 bases). The CDR3 totals 14 residues. Germline V lookup: CDR1 MNHEY, CDR2 SMNVEV (reference sequence). V dropped 6 bases and J dropped 0 bases, with 9 bases sitting between them. CDR3 nucleotides: TGTGCCAGCAGCCTTGGGGGTAGCAATCAGCCCCAGCATTTT. Translated: CASSLGGSNQPQHF.

This chain links TRBV6-5 with TRBJ1-1; D is possibly TRBD1 (6 bases). V was trimmed by 6 bases and J by 12 bases, leaving 17 bases between them. The germline V gene has CDR1 MNHEY and CDR2 SVGAGI. The CDR3 runs to 12 residues. The CDR3 region has the DNA TGTGCCAGCAGATCACCGGGACAAAGTTCTTTCTTT. It is translated as CASRSPGQSSFF.

The rearrangement uses TRBV2 and TRBJ1-2; 7 nucleotides line up with TRBD1. The V gene's germline CDR1 is SNHLY and CDR2 FYNNEI. The CDR3 runs 14 residues. The V segment lost 6 bases and the J segment 5 bases; nucleotides outside the gene matches: 9. CDR3 DNA: TGTGCCAGCAGGGCTACAGGGGAGCGATATGGCTACACCTTC. This codes for CASRATGERYGYTF.

The gene calls are TRBV28 and TRBJ1-2; TRBD1 matches 8 bases. V lost 4 bases to trimming and J lost 5 bases; unmatched junction nucleotides: 12. In germline, CDR1 is MDHEN, CDR2 SYDVKM. The CDR3 contains 16 residues. As DNA, the CDR3 is TGTGCCAGCAGTTCGCCCCCGGGACAGGCGTCTTATGGCTACACCTTC. This codes for CASSSPPGQASYGYTF.

This CDR3 is CASSLKGQGRIFGEQYV. The CDR3 DNA is TGTGCCAGCAGTCTAAAGGGCCAGGGACGGATCTTCGGCGAGCAGTACGTC. J is TRBJ2-7 and V is TRBV5-6, with D possibly being TRBD1 or TRBD2 (5 bases each). Trimming took 5 bases from V and 6 from J, leaving 27 bases between them. Per the germline V gene, CDR1 is SGHDT and CDR2 is YYEEEE. This CDR3 comprises 17 residues.

The sample holds a few counts of this clone. The V gene is TRBV27, the J gene TRBJ2-5; tentatively, D is TRBD1 (6 bases). V was clipped by 11 bases and J by 6 bases, with 10 bases between them. The CDR3 totals 10 residues. Germline CDR1 is MNHEY and CDR2 is SMNVEV (reference sequence). The chain's CDR3 is CARWGQTQYF. DNA of the CDR3: TGTGCCCGCTGGGGGCAGACCCAGTACTTC.

The chain uses TRBV13 and TRBJ1-2; unclear D gene. Germline lookup yields CDR1 PRHDT and CDR2 FYEKMQ (reference sequence). V lost 4 bases, J lost 4 bases, and 19 bases lay in between. This CDR3 region has 16 residues. The chain's CDR3 is CASSSRQSLFTYGYTF. In nucleotides, the CDR3 is TGTGCCAGCAGCTCCCGGCAGAGCCTCTTCACCTATGGCTACACCTTC.

V is TRBV19 and J is TRBJ2-1, with D possibly being TRBD1 or TRBD2 (5 bases each). This CDR3 region has 16 residues. From germline, CDR1 is LNHDA and CDR2 SQIVND (reference sequence). V was shortened by 3 bases and J by 6 bases, with 18 bases between the two germline ends. CDR3 in DNA: TGTGCCAGTAGTATTGGCCACGCCACCGGGGCCAATGAGCAGTTCTTC. It codes for CASSIGHATGANEQFF.

The J gene is TRBJ2-1, the V gene TRBV30; TRBD2 matches at 8 bases. CDR3 length equals 14 residues. V was pared by 3 bases and J by 9 bases, with 10 bases of the junction left unmatched. Germline CDR1 GTSNPN, CDR2 SVGIG (reference sequence). The CDR3 loop reads CAWRTGTSSGEQFF. The DNA of the CDR3 is TGTGCCTGGAGAACGGGGACTAGTAGCGGTGAGCAGTTCTTC. The full variable domain, with the rest looked up from reference TRBV30 and TRBJ2-1, is SQTIHQWPATLVQPVGSPLSLECTVEGTSNPNLYWYRQAAGRGLQLLFYSVGIGQISSEVPQNLSASRPQDRQFILSSKKLLLSDSGFYLCAWRTGTSSGEQFFGPGTRLTVL.

This clone was recorded a few times. This chain joins TRBV27 and TRBJ2-5; 9 positions match TRBD1. The CDR3 loop spans 14 amino acids. The germline gives CDR1 MNHEY, CDR2 SMNVEV (reference sequence). Germline trimming cut 3 bases from V and 3 bases from J; bases unmatched to any gene: 2. The CDR3 nucleotides read TGTGCCAGCAGTTTCGGGACAGGGAAAGAGACCCAGTACTTC. Protein product: CASSFGTGKETQYF.

J is TRBJ2-2 and V is TRBV10-3, with 7 bases that match TRBD1. The CDR3 is 13 amino acids. The junction had 3 bases not matched to a gene; V was cut back by 5 bases and J by 6 bases. Germline assignment: CDR1 ENHRY and CDR2 SYGVKD. CDR3: CAISQQGAGELFF. CDR3 sequence (DNA): TGTGCCATCAGTCAGCAGGGGGCCGGGGAGCTGTTTTTT.

This clone was recorded once. The chain recombines TRBV11-2 with TRBJ2-1; D possibly corresponds to TRBD1 (6 bases). The CDR3 runs 12 residues. CDR1 and CDR2 (germline): SGHAT, FQNNGV. Trimming pared 4 bases from V and 10 bases from J, leaving 11 bases between. CDR3 sequence reads: CASSSGHPEQFF. The CDR3 nucleotides read TGTGCCAGCAGCTCGGGACACCCGGAGCAGTTCTTC.

The rearrangement joins TRBV28 to TRBJ2-7; possibly TRBD2 for D (6 bases). Trimming took off 2 bases at V and 5 bases at J, with 10 bases between the two ends. CDR3 length equals 13 residues. CDR1 is MDHEN and CDR2 is SYDVKM in the germline V gene. CDR3 protein: CASSLPGLDEQYV. Written as DNA, the CDR3 is TGTGCCAGCAGTTTACCGGGACTGGACGAGCAGTACGTC.

The chain has TRBV27 and TRBJ2-7, with 7 positions matching TRBD1. The CDR3 is 14 amino acids. Germline values: CDR1 MNHEY, CDR2 SMNVEV (reference sequence). V was clipped by 10 bases and J by 3 bases; unmatched bases: 12. The CDR3 spells CATYQARDSYEQYV. The CDR3 nucleotides are TGTGCCACCTATCAAGCCCGGGACAGCTACGAGCAGTACGTC.

Note on this clone: Other DNA sequences in the sample encode the same CDR3. This sequence joins TRBV11-2 and TRBJ2-1, with 15 bases fitting TRBD2. This CDR3 has 15 residues. Germline lookup yields CDR1 SGHAT and CDR2 FQNNGV. The V gene end was trimmed by 5 bases and the J gene end by 7 bases; junction bases not matched to a gene: 3. CDR3 in DNA: TGTGCCAGCAGCCCGGGACTAGCGGGGGGAAATGAGCAGTTCTTC. This codes for CASSPGLAGGNEQFF.

The rearrangement uses TRBV7-9 and TRBJ2-7, with TRBD1 matching over 7 bases. The CDR3 has 17 amino acids. Losses at the gene ends were 4 bases for V and 1 base for J; bases not matched to a gene: 13. Germline V CDR1 and CDR2: SEHNR, FQNEAQ (reference sequence). The CDR3 protein is CASSSSQGSRGSYEQYF. The CDR3, as DNA: TGTGCCAGCAGCTCATCACAGGGGTCCCGGGGTTCCTACGAGCAGTACTTC.

The chain uses TRBV4-1 and TRBJ2-5; no definite D call. Germline lookup yields CDR1 MGHRA and CDR2 YSYEKL. This CDR3 spans 14 amino acids. Trimming stripped 1 base from V and 5 bases from J, with 11 bases between. CDR3 in DNA: TGCGCCAGCAGCCAAGGGTCACTATGGGAGACCCAGTACTTC. This gives the protein CASSQGSLWETQYF.

The V gene is TRBV10-1, the J gene TRBJ2-2; unclear D gene. In germline, CDR1 is WNHNN, CDR2 SYGVQD (reference sequence). The CDR3 consists of 11 residues. Trimming took off 6 bases at V and 8 bases at J, with 7 bases between the two ends. Written as DNA, the CDR3 is TGCGCCAGCAGCAATGGGGGGGAGCTGTTTTTT. This gives the protein CASSNGGELFF.

The chain uses TRBV15 and TRBJ2-5; 7 positions match TRBD1. The CDR3 sequence is 13 residues long. V was pared by 4 bases and J by 4 bases, with 3 bases of the junction left unmatched. Germline V gene data show CDR1 as LNHNV and CDR2 as YYDKDF (reference sequence). CDR3 sequence reads: CATSTGGVETQYF. The CDR3 DNA follows: TGTGCCACCAGCACAGGGGGTGTAGAGACCCAGTACTTC. Full variable domain (remainder filled in from reference TRBV15 and TRBJ2-5): DAMVIQNPRYQVTQFGKPVTLSCSQTLNHNVMYWYQQKSSQAPKLLFHYYDKDFNNEADTPDNFQSRRPNTSFCFLDIRSPGLGDTAMYLCATSTGGVETQYFGPGTRLLVL.

The rearrangement links TRBV4-2 to TRBJ1-2; 8 bases map to TRBD1. V dropped 3 bases and J dropped 8; count of bases not matched to a gene: 5. Looked up from germline, CDR1 is LGHNA and CDR2 is YNFKEQ. This CDR3 contains 13 residues. The CDR3, as DNA: TGTGCCAGCAGCCAGTGGACAGGGAACGGCTACACCTTC. Translating gives CASSQWTGNGYTF.

V is TRBV7-9 and J is TRBJ1-5; D not certain. From germline, CDR1 is SEHNR and CDR2 FQNEAQ (reference sequence). Trimming shortened V by 5 bases and J by 6 bases, and 8 bases separated the two germline ends. The CDR3 runs 12 residues. CDR3 coding DNA: TGTGCCAGCAGCACCCCAAGTCAGCCCCAGCATTTT. Amino acids: CASSTPSQPQHF.

The CDR3 sequence: CASSSQWQVGYTF. CDR3 sequence (DNA): TGTGCCAGCAGTTCCCAGTGGCAGGTTGGCTACACCTTC. V and J are TRBV6-5 and TRBJ1-2; no firm D call. The germline V and J ends were trimmed by 4 bases and 7 bases, with 13 bases remaining between them. CDR1 is MNHEY and CDR2 is SVGAGI in the germline V gene. The CDR3 contains 13 residues.